This T cell receptor (beta chain) was documented in a study of beta chain features in type 1 diabetes (dated by TCRdb to 2016 to 2019). Regarding the study in general: Patients and healthy donors did not differ in mean age, gender distribution, total cell number or subset yield. Whereas all 30 or so donors provided naive and central memory subsets, regulatory and stem cell-like memory subsets were isolated from just 8 patients and roughly eight healthy donors. In the study, recently diagnosed type 1 diabetes patients and matched healthy donors were compared on the TCRB repertoires of their sorted circulating CD4+ T cell subsets. A total of under 120,000,000 sorted cells were examined across all samples, and RNA yield correlated strongly with the number of cells per subset.

What the study reported, not specific to this receptor: Because cDNA was sequenced instead of genomic DNA, activated cells with high expression could be over-represented, although the groups did not differ in activation or CD3 levels. At VDJ recombination sites, patients with type 1 diabetes made fewer insertions and deleted more nucleotides, a pattern implying thymic rearrangement abnormalities. Shorter templates might have been favored by PCR, but patient and control samples were amplified and corrected together, so both groups would have been affected equally by any skew. In all four CD4+ subsets, TCRB CDR3 length was moderately but significantly shorter in type 1 diabetes patients. Naive, central memory and regulatory TCRB repertoires appeared more similar among patients than among healthy donors. Because the HLA sub-analyses included only small numbers of individuals, any influence of HLA type on TCRB rearrangement was left unresolved.

For this clone: Its antigen has not been determined. Nothing much larger sits one base from this clone, and base qualities are not available.

The entire amount of isolated RNA was reverse transcribed using the High Capacity cDNA Reverse Transcription Kit, so the sequenced TCRB transcripts were expressed ones. Deep immunoSEQ sequencing was applied to naive, central memory and regulatory T cell samples, giving an average of around 3.8 million total reads per sample. Sorted cells were lysed in RLT buffer, and RNA was extracted using DNase-treated RNeasy Micro or Mini kits according to cell number. Each cell subset was processed separately to prevent cross-contamination, with patient and healthy donor samples processed together. Using the immunoSEQ multiplex PCR, TCRB sequences were amplified from cDNA into 87-bp fragments spanning the CDR3 region. Sequencing of the amplicons was performed on the Illumina HiSeq platform. The original methods were these. Synthetic template baselines were used to correct PCR bias computationally, reads within Hamming distance 2 were collapsed together, and singletons that could not be merged were discarded. By aligning reads against IMGT, V, D and J genes, CDR3 length, and insertions or deletions at six rearrangement sites were assigned. Clonotype counts were normalized to sorted cell number within each subset before computing true diversity and Gini coefficients with the tcR R package. Repertoire sharing was quantified using the overlap coefficient calculated on TCRB nucleotide sequences. Out-of-frame TCRB sequences from naive cells were analyzed as a proxy for the pre-selection repertoire. The table comes from immuneACCESS by way of TCRdb, which keeps in-frame sequences with V and J called. Part of the clones is missing from these tables; in studies checked, under half for an unresolved V gene and the rest for unknown reasons. That table gives V, J and clone size, and the DNA gave D and trimming. This sample gives 200,000 to 250,000 clones in total; 9% to 10% of them show up just once. Together, the top ten hold less than 0.035% of the sample.

After removal of 4 bases from V and 4 bases from J, the junction retains 6 bases not matched to a gene. Via the germline V gene, CDR1 is SGHRS and CDR2 YFSETQ. Spanning cysteine to phenylalanine, the CDR3 consists of 15 amino acids. CDR3 DNA only is kept here, 45 bases in frame from base 1. Each donor gave one peripheral blood draw, approximately 110 mL on average, collected into heparinised tubes. Using a panel that included CD45RO, CCR7, CD25, CD127, CD95 and CD27, naive, central memory, regulatory and stem cell-like memory CD4+ T cells were sorted on a BD FACSAria II. A purity above 98% was achieved for all sorted populations. PBMCs were separated immediately by Lymphoprep density gradient centrifugation and were stained directly, without being cultured. To minimize batch effects, samples were stained and sorted in pairs, one healthy donor with one patient per experiment.

The sample was naive CD4+ T cells from blood. The meaning of the sample's cell subset or site label: true naive CD4+ T cells. The chain couples TRBV5-1 to TRBJ2-4, with 9 central nucleotides matching TRBD1. This receptor was taken from a woman younger than 30 in good health. At the DNA level, the sequence is TGCGCCAGCAGCAACACCGGGACAGGGAAAAACATTCAGTACTTC. This encodes CASSNTGTGKNIQYF.